This paragraph reports one T cell receptor (beta chain). Its antigen is undetermined. The sample comes from a study of monozygotic twins with inflammatory bowel disease. Germline CDR1 and CDR2: SGHTA and FQGNSA. The CDR3 is 15 amino acids. General study findings and limits: Relative to healthy twins, IBD patients had fewer clonotypes in common with others, a gap that was especially apparent with disease activity.

Eight separate reactions per sample yielded the cDNA. Added by template switching were UMIs that each held a 6-nucleotide sample barcode. TCRdb processed the 5' RACE reads again and assigns one entry to each CDR3 protein, with no DNA. The table counts 170,000 or so distinct CDR3 sequences; approximately 7% lies in the top ten. The genes are TRBV7-2 and TRBJ2-5; TCRdb lists TRBD1, though no DNA is available to test this call. The source of this sequence is a human donor with ulcerative colitis or Crohn's disease, or a healthy co-twin of an affected twin (not recorded which). Sequenced material: blood. CDR3 amino acids: CASSLAGGGWETQYF.